This TCR beta chain was documented in a study of hypomethylating agent response in myelodysplastic syndrome. In the study overall: Complete response or hematologic improvement counted as response; others were non-responders.

In the original processing: Of 150,000 to 200,000 unique clonotypes, about 1.8% were previously reported viral-epitope-specific in VDJdb. Here immunoSEQ multiplex PCR was the method, and the copy in TCRdb shows in-frame clones only, minus some. The DNA was the basis for D and trimming; V, J and clone size are from that table. The sample shows about 5,400 clones, roughly 90% of them seen only once. This TCR was recovered from a human donor with myelodysplastic syndrome. The material sequenced was bone marrow, taken before or after starting hypomethylating agent treatment for myelodysplastic syndrome (not recorded which).

The CDR3 loop reads CASSPRGELLPGANVLTF. The CDR3 DNA sequence: TGCGCCAGCAGCCCCCGGGGTGAGTTGCTCCCTGGGGCCAACGTCCTGACTTTC. The rearrangement uses TRBV5-1 and TRBJ2-6; the D gene is possibly TRBD2 (5 bases). Germline assignment: CDR1 SGHRS and CDR2 YFSETQ. Trimming stripped 4 bases from V and 2 bases from J, with 19 bases between. The CDR3 has 18 residues. Looking up the rest from reference TRBV5-1 and TRBJ2-6 gives the full variable domain: KAGVTQTPRYLIKTRGQQVTLSCSPISGHRSVSWYQQTPGQGLQFLFEYFSETQRNKGNFPGRFSGRQFSNSRSEMNVSTLELGDSALYLCASSPRGELLPGANVLTFGAGSRLTVL.